A selection of T cell receptor beta chains follows, all from one sample in a study of blood T cell repertoires in COVID-19. Only in-frame clones appear in the TCRdb table, and some are missing; sequencing was by immunoSEQ multiplex PCR. There are fewer than 200,000 clones in the sample; about four fifths occur only once, and roughly 19% lies in the top ten. The sequenced material came from peripheral blood. The receptors stem from a woman between 65 and 79 years old who had recovered from COVID-19. The CDR3 runs from the conserved cysteine through the conserved F or W. A D gene is named only where the DNA matches it firmly. Part of the rows lack a size; the others show once, few, many or a class for expanded clones.

. | TRBJ1-5 | TRBV15 | . | CATSSGEGSWGNQPQHF | TGTGCCACCAGCAGTGGGGAGGGAAGTTGGGGCAATCAGCCCCAGCATTTT
. | TRBJ2-5 | TRBV7-2 | TRBD1 | CASSLAGTGWGETQYF | TGTGCCAGCAGCTTAGCCGGGACAGGGTGGGGAGAGACCCAGTACTTC
. | TRBJ2-7 | TRBV7-2 | . | CASSARGGPLYEQYF | TGTGCCAGCAGCGCAAGGGGTGGGCCACTCTACGAGCAGTACTTC
once | TRBJ1-4 | TRBV19 | TRBD1 | CASSIGTGTGDEKLFF | TGTGCCAGTAGTATAGGGACCGGGACAGGGGATGAAAAACTGTTTTTT
. | TRBJ2-7 | TRBV19 | . | CASSPAPGEMYEQYF | TGTGCCAGTTCCCCAGCCCCAGGGGAAATGTACGAGCAGTACTTC
. | TRBJ2-7 | TRBV27 | . | CASSLAQGRAYEQYF | TGTGCCAGCAGTTTAGCCCAGGGCAGGGCCTACGAGCAGTACTTC
. | TRBJ2-5 | TRBV29-1 | TRBD2 | CSARTSGGETQYF | TGCAGCGCCCGGACTAGCGGGGGAGAGACCCAGTACTTC
. | TRBJ2-1 | TRBV7-2 | TRBD2 | CASSPRTSGGYSYNEQFF | TGTGCCAGCAGCCCTCGTACTAGCGGGGGGTATTCCTACAATGAGCAGTTCTTC
. | TRBJ1-2 | TRBV28 | TRBD1 | CASTLGTGSLINYGYTF | TGTGCCAGCACCCTCGGGACAGGGAGCCTAATAAACTATGGCTACACCTTC
. | TRBJ1-3 | TRBV7-6 | . | CASSPSGQFGNTIYF | TGTGCCAGCAGCCCATCCGGACAGTTTGGAAACACCATATATTTT
. | TRBJ2-3 | TRBV5-8 | TRBD2 | CASSAGTSGGTDTQYF | TGTGCCAGCAGCGCGGGGACTAGCGGGGGCACAGATACGCAGTATTTT
. | TRBJ1-2 | TRBV4-1 | TRBD1 | CASSQGLARQGGSSNYGYTF | TGCGCCAGCAGCCAAGGACTGGCCCGACAGGGCGGGTCCTCGAACTATGGCTACACCTTC
. | TRBJ1-1 | TRBV7-9 | . | CASSPGGGPLTPGAFF | TGTGCCAGCAGCCCGGGGGGGGGACCCCTCACCCCCGGGGCTTTCTTT
. | TRBJ2-5 | TRBV5-1 | TRBD2 | CASSLRSPRGRGQETQYF | TGCGCCAGCAGCTTGCGGTCCCCCCGTGGGCGGGGGCAAGAGACCCAGTACTTC
. | TRBJ2-7 | TRBV9 | TRBD1 | CASTQGARGNEQYF | TGTGCCAGCACCCAGGGGGCGAGAGGGAACGAGCAGTACTTC
. | TRBJ2-1 | TRBV18 | TRBD1 | CASSPRLGQGVDEQFF | TGTGCCAGCTCACCACGGTTGGGACAGGGGGTCGATGAGCAGTTCTTC
. | TRBJ1-1 | TRBV29-1 | . | CGGSNTEAFF | TGCGGGGGGTCGAACACTGAAGCTTTCTTT
few | TRBJ1-2 | TRBV2 | TRBD1 | CASSLGQGRLTF | TGTGCCAGCAGTCTCGGACAGGGCCGTCTAACCTTC
. | TRBJ1-1 | TRBV19 | TRBD1 | CASSIRGTGDTEAFF | TGTGCCAGTAGTATAAGAGGGACAGGGGACACTGAAGCTTTCTTT
. | TRBJ2-7 | TRBV5-1 | TRBD2 | CASSRTSGGAYEQYF | TGCGCCAGCAGCCGCACTAGCGGGGGGGCCTACGAGCAGTACTTC
few | TRBJ2-2 | TRBV10-1 | . | CASSVAGDTGELFF | TGCGCCAGCAGTGTGGCAGGGGACACCGGGGAGCTGTTTTTT
. | TRBJ1-1 | TRBV5-1 | TRBD1 | CASSIRGVLTEAFF | TGCGCCAGCAGCATCAGGGGGGTTCTCACTGAAGCTTTCTTT
. | TRBJ2-1 | TRBV10-3 | TRBD1 | CAISEPGQGQGNEQFF | TGTGCCATCAGTGAGCCCGGACAGGGTCAGGGCAATGAGCAGTTCTTC
. | TRBJ2-7 | TRBV10-3 | . | CAISESRQSYEQYF | TGTGCCATCAGTGAGTCGAGACAGTCCTACGAGCAGTACTTC
. | TRBJ2-5 | TRBV29-1 | TRBD2 | CSVGSGGGETQYF | TGCAGCGTTGGTAGCGGGGGGGGAGAGACCCAGTACTTC
. | TRBJ2-4 | TRBV5-6 | . | CASSLGVSVAKNIQYF | TGTGCCAGCAGCTTGGGGGTCAGCGTAGCCAAAAACATTCAGTACTTC
once | TRBJ2-3 | TRBV5-4 | . | CASSPWGRLEDTQYF | TGTGCCAGCAGCCCCTGGGGGAGGTTAGAGGATACGCAGTATTTT
. | TRBJ2-7 | TRBV5-1 | TRBD1 | CASSLGQGGEQYF | TGCGCCAGCAGCTTGGGACAGGGGGGTGAGCAGTACTTC
few | TRBJ1-1 | TRBV5-5 | . | CASSSIPNTEAFF | TGTGCCAGCAGCTCAATCCCGAACACTGAAGCTTTCTTT
. | TRBJ2-5 | TRBV6-2/TRBV6-3 | TRBD2 | CASSYPGAGGIPETQYF | TGTGCCAGCAGTTACCCGGGTGCGGGAGGGATACCGGAGACCCAGTACTTC
. | TRBJ2-1 | TRBV5-5 | TRBD2 | CASSLVASGHNEQFF | TGTGCCAGCAGCTTGGTGGCTAGCGGGCACAATGAGCAGTTCTTC
. | TRBJ1-5 | TRBV30 | . | CAWSVPGHTPGRIPQHF | TGTGCCTGGAGTGTACCGGGACACACCCCCGGCCGAATTCCCCAGCATTTT
. | TRBJ1-1 | TRBV11-1 | . | CASSLEPGRTEAFF | TGTGCCAGCAGCTTAGAGCCAGGGAGGACTGAAGCTTTCTTT
. | TRBJ2-5 | TRBV5-1 | . | CASSLALVRGETQYF | TGCGCCAGCAGCTTGGCTCTAGTCCGGGGGGAGACCCAGTACTTC
. | TRBJ2-2 | TRBV5-1 | TRBD1 | CASSTRTGLNTGELFF | TGCGCCAGCAGCACCCGGACAGGGCTCAACACCGGGGAGCTGTTTTTT
few | TRBJ1-2 | TRBV12-5 | . | CASSAANYGYTF | TGTGCTAGTTCCGCAGCTAACTATGGCTACACCTTC
. | TRBJ1-1 | TRBV3-1/TRBV3-2 | . | CASSQDPNWAGTEAFF | TGTGCCAGCAGCCAAGACCCGAATTGGGCGGGCACTGAAGCTTTCTTT
. | TRBJ2-2 | TRBV5-4 | . | CASSPRGFQELFF | TGTGCCAGCAGCCCCCGGGGGTTTCAGGAGCTGTTTTTT
. | TRBJ1-2 | TRBV12-3/TRBV12-4 | . | CASGLDSNYGYTF | TGTGCCAGCGGGTTGGACAGTAACTATGGCTACACCTTC
. | TRBJ1-1 | TRBV30 | . | CAWIAGRGPNTEAFF | TGTGCCTGGATTGCGGGCAGGGGTCCGAACACTGAAGCTTTCTTT
. | TRBJ2-2 | TRBV15 | TRBD2 | CATSNVAGGELFF | TGTGCCACCAGCAACGTAGCGGGCGGGGAGCTGTTTTTT
. | TRBJ1-1 | TRBV6-5 | . | CASSTHTANTEAFF | TGTGCCAGCAGTACCCACACCGCGAACACTGAAGCTTTCTTT
. | TRBJ2-7 | TRBV4-1 | TRBD1 | CASSAPGTGSYEQYF | TGCGCCAGCAGCGCACCCGGGACAGGGTCCTACGAGCAGTACTTC
. | TRBJ1-4 | TRBV5-1 | . | CASSLGQTNEKLFF | TGCGCCAGCAGCTTGGGGCAGACAAATGAAAAACTGTTTTTT
. | TRBJ1-2 | TRBV7-9 | TRBD1 | CASNDLQTGGPAAYGYTF | TGTGCCAGCAACGACTTACAAACAGGGGGCCCGGCCGCTTATGGCTACACCTTC
. | TRBJ1-1 | TRBV15 | . | CATSPRRDTEAFF | TGTGCCACCAGCCCCCGGAGGGACACTGAAGCTTTCTTT
. | TRBJ2-5 | TRBV9 | . | CASSALQETQYF | TGTGCCAGCAGCGCCCTCCAAGAGACCCAGTACTTC
. | TRBJ2-1 | TRBV18 | TRBD2 | CASSPPGGGSYNEQFF | TGTGCCAGCTCACCACCCGGGGGGGGGTCCTACAATGAGCAGTTCTTC
. | TRBJ2-3 | TRBV9 | . | CASSPTLNTDTQYF | TGTGCCAGCAGCCCAACCCTAAACACAGATACGCAGTATTTT
. | TRBJ2-5 | TRBV30 | TRBD2 | CAWSGSGRALVTQYF | TGTGCCTGGAGTGGGAGCGGGAGGGCCCTCGTGACCCAGTACTTC
. | TRBJ1-3 | TRBV20-1 | . | CSASGGGDTIYF | TGCAGTGCTAGTGGGGGGGGAGACACCATATATTTT
. | TRBJ2-1 | TRBV5-5 | . | CASSLSWTHGQFF | TGTGCCAGCAGCTTGAGTTGGACACACGGGCAGTTCTTC